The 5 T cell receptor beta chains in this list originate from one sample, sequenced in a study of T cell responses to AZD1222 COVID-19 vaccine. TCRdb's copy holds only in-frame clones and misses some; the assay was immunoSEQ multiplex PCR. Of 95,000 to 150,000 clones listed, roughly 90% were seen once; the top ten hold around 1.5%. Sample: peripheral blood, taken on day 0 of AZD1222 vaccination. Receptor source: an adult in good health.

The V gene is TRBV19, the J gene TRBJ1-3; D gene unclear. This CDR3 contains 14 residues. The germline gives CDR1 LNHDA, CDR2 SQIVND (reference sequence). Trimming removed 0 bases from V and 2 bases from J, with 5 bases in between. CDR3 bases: TGTGCCAGTAGTATAGAAGAGGCTGGAAACACCATATATTTT. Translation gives CASSIEEAGNTIYF.

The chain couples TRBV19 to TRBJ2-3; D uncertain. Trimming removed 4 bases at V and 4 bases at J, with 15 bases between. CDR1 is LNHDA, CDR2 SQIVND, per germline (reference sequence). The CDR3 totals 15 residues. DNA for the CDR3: TGTGCCAGTAGTACCGACGTGAGTGGACCAGATACGCAGTATTTT. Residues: CASSTDVSGPDTQYF.

The CDR3: CASSPQENYGYTF. The CDR3 bases are TGTGCCAGCAGTCCCCAGGAGAACTATGGCTACACCTTC. The genes are TRBV6-6 and TRBJ1-2; D gene unclear. The CDR3 has 13 amino acids. Trimming stripped 5 bases from V and 2 bases from J, with 9 bases between. Germline CDR1 reads MNHNY; CDR2 reads SVGAGI (reference sequence).

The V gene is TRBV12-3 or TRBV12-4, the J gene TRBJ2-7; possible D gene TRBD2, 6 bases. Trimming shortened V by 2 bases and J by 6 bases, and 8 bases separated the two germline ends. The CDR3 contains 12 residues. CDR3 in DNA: TGTGCCAGCAGTTTATACGGGGGCGAGCAGTACTTC. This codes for CASSLYGGEQYF.

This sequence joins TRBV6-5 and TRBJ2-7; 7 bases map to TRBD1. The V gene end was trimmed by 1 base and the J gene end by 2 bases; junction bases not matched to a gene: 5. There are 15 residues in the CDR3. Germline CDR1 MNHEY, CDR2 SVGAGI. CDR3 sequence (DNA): TGTGCCAGCAGTTACTACCCTGGGACAGCCTACGAGCAGTACTTC. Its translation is CASSYYPGTAYEQYF.